This T cell receptor (beta chain) derives from a study of technical replicates of blood from a few donors. CDR1 MDHEN and CDR2 SYDVKM come from the germline V gene. V lost 6 bases and J 4 bases, leaving 9 bases between the germline ends. This CDR3 is built from 12 residues. Assay used: immunoSEQ multiplex PCR; TCRdb lists only in-frame clones, some missing. The sample holds tens of thousands of clones; roughly 93% are singletons and the top ten take about 0.26%. This clonotype was obtained from a human donor in good health. Sequenced: T cells isolated from PBMCs. The chain couples TRBV28 to TRBJ2-5; possible D gene TRBD1, 5 bases. The CDR3 sequence: CASSQGLETQYF. The CDR3 bases are TGTGCCAGCAGCCAGGGCCTAGAGACCCAGTACTTC.